This entry describes one T cell receptor (beta chain). A multiplex PCR was run with 60 Vbeta primers and 13 Jbeta primers. Repertoires were generated with immunoSEQ multiplex PCR, while TCRdb's copy carries only in-frame clones and drops some. Counted here are approximately 100,000 clones, around 62% occurring once; the ten biggest clones make up 3% to 4.5%. These data originate in a study of cytomegalovirus exposure and HLA in healthy donors. V was cut by 1 base and J by 0 bases, with 7 bases left in between. The length of the CDR3 is 15 residues. The germline gives CDR1 MNHNS, CDR2 SASEGT. The chain is built from TRBV6-1 and TRBJ1-5; D perhaps matches TRBD1 (6 bases). This clonotype was obtained from a man younger than 45 in good health and CMV-seropositive. The sequenced material came from PBMCs. The CDR3: CASSEGTDSNQPQHF. The CDR3 DNA sequence: TGTGCCAGCAGTGAAGGGACAGATAGCAATCAGCCCCAGCATTTT.